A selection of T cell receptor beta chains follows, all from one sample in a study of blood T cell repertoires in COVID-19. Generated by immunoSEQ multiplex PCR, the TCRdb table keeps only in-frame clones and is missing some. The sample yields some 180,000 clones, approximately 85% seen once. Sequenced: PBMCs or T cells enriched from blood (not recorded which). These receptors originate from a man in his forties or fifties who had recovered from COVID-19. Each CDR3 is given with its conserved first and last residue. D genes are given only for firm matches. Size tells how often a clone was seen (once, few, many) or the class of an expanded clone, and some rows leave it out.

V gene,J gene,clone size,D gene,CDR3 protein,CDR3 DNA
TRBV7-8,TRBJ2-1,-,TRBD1,CASSLPGTGALQFF,TGTGCCAGCAGCTTGCCCGGGACAGGGGCACTCCAGTTCTTC
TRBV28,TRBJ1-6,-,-,CASSLVSELSPLHF,TGTGCCAGCAGTTTGGTGTCGGAGCTGTCACCCCTCCACTTT
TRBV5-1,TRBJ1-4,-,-,CASSGESLNEKLFF,TGCGCCAGCAGCGGGGAGTCCCTTAATGAAAAACTGTTTTTT
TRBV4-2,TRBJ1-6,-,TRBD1,CASSLRDRGGDSPLHF,TGTGCCAGCAGCCTTCGGGACAGGGGTGGTGATTCACCCCTCCACTTT
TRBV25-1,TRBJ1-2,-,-,CASSEPVLGGGYGYTF,TGTGCCAGCAGTGAACCGGTTCTTGGGGGAGGCTATGGCTACACCTTC
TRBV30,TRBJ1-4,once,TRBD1,CAWSVQGAREKLFF,TGTGCCTGGAGTGTTCAGGGGGCGCGTGAAAAACTGTTTTTT
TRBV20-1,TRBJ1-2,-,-,CGGLAGRGYTF,TGCGGGGGCTTGGCAGGGAGAGGCTACACCTTC
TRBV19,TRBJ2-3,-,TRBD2,CASTPHLSGGLTDTQYF,TGTGCCAGTACCCCTCACCTTAGCGGGGGACTCACAGATACGCAGTATTTT
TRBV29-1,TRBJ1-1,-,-,CSAHRDGSTEAFF,TGCAGCGCACACAGGGATGGTAGCACTGAAGCTTTCTTT
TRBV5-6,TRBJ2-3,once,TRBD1,CASTTGQDTDTQYF,TGTGCCAGCACCACTGGACAGGACACAGATACGCAGTATTTT
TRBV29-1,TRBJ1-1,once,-,CSGVMAIGTEAFF,TGCAGCGGGGTGATGGCAATCGGGACTGAAGCTTTCTTT
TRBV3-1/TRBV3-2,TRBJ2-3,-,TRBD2,CASRPSSRGGKDTQYF,TGTGCCAGCAGGCCAAGTTCCCGGGGGGGGAAAGATACGCAGTATTTT
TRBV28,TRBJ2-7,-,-,CACQGTPTYEQYF,TGTGCCTGCCAGGGGACACCAACCTACGAGCAGTACTTC
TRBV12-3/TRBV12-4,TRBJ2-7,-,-,CASPREQYF,TGTGCCAGCCCCCGGGAGCAGTACTTC
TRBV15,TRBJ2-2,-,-,CATSGRTNTGELFF,TGTGCCACCAGCGGGCGAACGAACACCGGGGAGCTGTTTTTT
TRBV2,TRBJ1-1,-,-,CAQQRGTEAFF,TGTGCCCAGCAAAGAGGCACTGAAGCTTTCTTT
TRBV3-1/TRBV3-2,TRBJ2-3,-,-,CASSLSLTRYTDTQYF,TGTGCCAGCAGCCTTAGCCTTACCCGATACACAGATACGCAGTATTTT
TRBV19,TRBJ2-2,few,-,CASSRGALNTGELFF,TGTGCCAGTAGTCGCGGCGCCCTCAACACCGGGGAGCTGTTTTTT
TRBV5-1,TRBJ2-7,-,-,CASSLDPGEGYEQYF,TGCGCCAGCAGCTTGGATCCGGGAGAGGGGTACGAGCAGTACTTC
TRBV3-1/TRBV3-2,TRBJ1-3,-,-,CASSQVRKRYLGNTIYF,TGTGCCAGCAGCCAAGTACGCAAGCGGTACCTTGGAAACACCATATATTTT
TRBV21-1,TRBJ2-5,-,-,CASSKVRGTETQYF,TGTGCCAGCAGCAAAGTTCGGGGGACAGAGACCCAGTACTTC
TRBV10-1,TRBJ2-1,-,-,CASSQGTRNEQFF,TGCGCCAGCAGTCAGGGAACACGGAATGAGCAGTTCTTC
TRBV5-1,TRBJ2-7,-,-,CASSLDRGGEQYF,TGCGCCAGCAGCTTGGACAGGGGAGGCGAGCAGTACTTC
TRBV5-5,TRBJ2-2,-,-,CASSSPSGRGTGELFF,TGTGCCAGCAGCTCTCCGTCGGGGAGAGGGACCGGGGAGCTGTTTTTT
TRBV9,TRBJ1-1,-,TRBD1,CASSVGTGRTEAFF,TGTGCCAGCAGCGTCGGGACAGGAAGGACTGAAGCTTTCTTT
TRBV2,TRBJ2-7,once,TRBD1,CASNRDSSYEQYF,TGTGCCAGCAACCGGGACAGTTCGTACGAGCAGTACTTC
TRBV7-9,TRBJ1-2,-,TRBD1,CASSHMGQGDGYTF,TGTGCCAGCAGTCATATGGGACAGGGGGATGGCTACACCTTC
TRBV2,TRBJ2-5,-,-,CASGGEQETQYF,TGTGCCAGCGGCGGGGAACAAGAGACCCAGTACTTC
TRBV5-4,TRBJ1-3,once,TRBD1,CASSLDRGPGNTIYF,TGTGCCAGCAGCCTAGACAGGGGGCCAGGAAACACCATATATTTT
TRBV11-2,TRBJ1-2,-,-,CASSSSAGVDGYTF,TGTGCCAGCAGCTCATCCGCGGGAGTAGATGGCTACACCTTC
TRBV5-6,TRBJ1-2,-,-,CASSLDRVYGYTF,TGTGCCAGCAGCTTGGACAGGGTATATGGCTACACCTTC
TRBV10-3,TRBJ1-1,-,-,CAISDGRASVAFF,TGTGCCATCAGTGATGGGCGGGCGTCTGTAGCTTTCTTT
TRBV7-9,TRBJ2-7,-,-,CASSGETSFYEQYF,TGTGCCAGCAGCGGGGAGACAAGCTTCTACGAGCAGTACTTC
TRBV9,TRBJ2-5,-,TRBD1,CASSVHQGASGGETQYF,TGTGCCAGCAGCGTCCACCAGGGGGCTTCGGGTGGGGAGACCCAGTACTTC
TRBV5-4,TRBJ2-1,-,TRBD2,CASKRLGGTSYNEQFF,TGTGCCAGCAAACGCTTAGGGGGGACTAGTTACAATGAGCAGTTCTTC
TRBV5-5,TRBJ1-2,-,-,CASSSSGEGILGYTF,TGTGCCAGCAGCTCCTCGGGTGAGGGAATATTAGGCTACACCTTC
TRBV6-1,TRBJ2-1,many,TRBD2,CASSEFSGGANEQFF,TGTGCCAGCAGTGAATTTAGCGGGGGGGCCAATGAGCAGTTCTTC
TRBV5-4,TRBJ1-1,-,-,CASKGDTEAFF,TGTGCCAGCAAGGGGGATACTGAAGCTTTCTTT
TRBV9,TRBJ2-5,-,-,CASSLNTGTQYF,TGTGCCAGCAGCCTAAACACAGGGACCCAGTACTTC
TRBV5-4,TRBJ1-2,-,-,CASSFGGGDYGYTF,TGTGCCAGCAGCTTTGGTGGGGGCGACTATGGCTACACCTTC